The 11 T cell receptor beta chains presented below share a single source sample, sequenced in a study of T-cell reconstitution after alpha-beta-depleted transplantation in children. Unique molecular identifiers tagged the TCRbeta library. TCRdb re-derived calls from the PCR reads in MiXCR, one entry per CDR3 protein. The profile shows 45,000 or so distinct CDR3 sequences, approximately 52% of them singletons. The sample consisted of peripheral blood, taken before TCRalphabeta/CD19-depleted stem cell transplant. The receptors originated from a boy under two years old with SCID, due to receive a stem cell transplant.

This clonotype was detected only once. The CDR3, as DNA: TGTGCCAGCAGTGAATGGGGGCAGGGTCTTTGGAATGAGCAGTTCTTC. Translated, it gives CASSEWGQGLWNEQFF. The chain recombines TRBV25-1 with TRBJ2-1, with D perhaps TRBD1 (6 bases). The V end lost 1 base, the J end lost 7 bases, and 17 bases lay between the germline ends. Germline CDR1 reads MGHDK; CDR2 reads SYGVNS. The length of the CDR3 is 16 residues.

The chain uses TRBV5-1 and TRBJ2-5, with D uncertain. V was pared by 0 bases and J by 5 bases, with 8 bases between. The CDR3 has 13 amino acids. Germline CDR1 SGHRS, CDR2 YFSETQ. The CDR3 loop is CASSLAGRETQYF. The DNA for the CDR3 is TGCGCCAGCAGCTTGGCGGGTAGGGAGACCCAGTACTTC. The full variable domain, rest sourced from reference TRBV5-1 and TRBJ2-5, is KAGVTQTPRYLIKTRGQQVTLSCSPISGHRSVSWYQQTPGQGLQFLFEYFSETQRNKGNFPGRFSGRQFSNSRSEMNVSTLELGDSALYLCASSLAGRETQYFGPGTRLLVL.

This clonotype came up a few times. This chain connects TRBV20-1 to TRBJ1-2; D gene ambiguous. Germline V gene lookup returns CDR1 DFQATT and CDR2 SNEGSKA (reference sequence). V shed 6 bases and J shed 13 bases, with 9 bases lying between them. The CDR3 runs to 8 residues. The chain's CDR3 is CSARGGTF. In DNA form, the CDR3 reads TGCAGTGCGCGGGGTGGCACCTTC.

This clonotype was detected a few times. The chain has TRBV12-3 or TRBV12-4 and TRBJ1-2; D remains unclear. Trimming stripped 5 bases from V and 8 bases from J, with 15 bases between. The CDR3 extends over 13 amino acids. The CDR3 is CASSPRPPGGYTF. CDR3 nucleotides: TGTGCCAGCAGTCCTAGGCCTCCGGGCGGCTACACCTTC.

V and J are TRBV6-2 or TRBV6-3 and TRBJ2-1; D ambiguous. Trimming removed 6 bases from V and 0 bases from J, with 6 bases in between. CDR1 is MNHEY, CDR2 SVGEGT, per germline. The CDR3 has 13 residues. The CDR3 sequence: CASRESSYNEQFF. The CDR3 DNA reads TGTGCCAGCAGGGAAAGCTCCTACAATGAGCAGTTCTTC.

This clonotype has just a few counts. V is TRBV5-6 and J is TRBJ1-5; 8 nucleotides agree with TRBD1. The CDR3 runs 15 residues. The V and J ends lost 4 bases and 7 bases, in that order; junction bases with no gene match: 10. CDR1 and CDR2 (germline): SGHDT, YYEEEE. The CDR3 here is CASSLRTGTGQPQHF. In DNA, the CDR3 is TGTGCCAGCAGCCTCCGGACAGGGACTGGGCAGCCCCAGCATTTT.

V gene TRBV20-1 combines with J gene TRBJ2-3; 12 nucleotides align to TRBD1. In germline, CDR1 is DFQATT, CDR2 SNEGSKA (reference sequence). The CDR3 has 14 residues. With V trimmed by 6 bases and J by 4 bases, 5 bases remained unmatched. CDR3 in DNA: TGCAGTGCGAGGGACAGGGGGCGATCAGATACGCAGTATTTT. As protein: CSARDRGRSDTQYF.

The genes are TRBV9 and TRBJ2-5; 8 positions match TRBD2. Trimming took 0 bases from V and 3 from J; bases not matched to a gene: 7. CDR1 and CDR2 (germline): SGDLS, YYNGEE. This CDR3 is 16 amino acids long. In DNA, the CDR3 is TGTGCCAGCAGCGTAGGTGCTAGCGGGTGGAAAGAGACCCAGTACTTC. Its translation: CASSVGASGWKETQYF.

The gene calls are TRBV5-5 and TRBJ1-5; 9 nucleotides align to TRBD1. The germline CDR1 and CDR2 sequences are SGHKS and YYEKEE (reference sequence). The length of the CDR3 is 15 residues. V shed 6 bases, J shed 0 bases, and the junction held 4 bases outside the gene matches. CDR3 sequence reads: CASTDRGDSNQPQHF. The CDR3 bases are TGTGCCAGCACGGACAGGGGAGATAGCAATCAGCCCCAGCATTTT. Based on the CDR3 plus reference TRBV5-5 and TRBJ1-5, the full variable domain is DAGVTQSPTHLIKTRGQQVTLRCSPISGHKSVSWYQQVLGQGPQFIFQYYEKEERGRGNFPDRFSARQFPNYSSELNVNALLLGDSALYLCASTDRGDSNQPQHFGDGTRLSIL.

The rearrangement joins TRBV6-1 to TRBJ2-7, with D uncertain. The CDR3 loop spans 18 amino acids. Germline V gene sequence: CDR1 MNHNS, CDR2 SASEGT. The germline V and J ends were trimmed by 7 bases and 2 bases, with 27 bases remaining between them. CDR3 in amino acids: CASTPMHQRAPNPYEQYF. The CDR3 DNA sequence: TGTGCCAGCACTCCGATGCATCAACGGGCTCCGAACCCCTACGAGCAGTACTTC.

By proportion, this clonotype is medium-sized. The gene calls are TRBV20-1 and TRBJ2-3; 11 positions agree with TRBD2. The CDR3 contains 16 residues. Germline V CDR1 and CDR2: DFQATT, SNEGSKA (reference sequence). J gave up 3 bases and V 0 bases, and 5 bases lay outside the gene matches. The CDR3 nucleotides read TGCAGTGCTAGAGATGTTAGCGGGGGGGCAACAGATACGCAGTATTTT. Amino acids: CSARDVSGGATDTQYF.